This TCR beta chain was sequenced in a study of blood T cell repertoires in COVID-19. TCRdb's table, derived via immunoSEQ multiplex PCR, lists solely in-frame clones and lacks some. The repertoire holds approximately 180,000 clones, with roughly 84% as singletons. Germline CDR1 is LNHDA and CDR2 is SQIVND (reference sequence). V lost 4 bases to trimming and J lost 4 bases; unmatched junction nucleotides: 13. This CDR3 is 17 amino acids long. Sequencing was carried out using peripheral blood. This receptor was taken from a person aged 65-85 years with COVID-19, enrolled during active disease. The chain couples TRBV19 to TRBJ1-5; 7 positions agree with TRBD1. CDR3 residues: CASSTGQTLVVNQPQHF. The DNA for the CDR3 is TGTGCCAGTAGTACGGGACAGACGTTAGTTGTGAATCAGCCCCAGCATTTT.